One and the same sample provided the 14 T cell receptor beta chains below, sequenced in a study of blood T cells in healthy people across ages. A second PCR of about 7 to 11 cycles used a sample-barcoded 5' primer and a J-beta primer mix. TCRdb redid the calling of the 5' RACE reads with MiXCR, one entry per CDR3 protein. This table has about 1.5 million distinct CDR3 sequences, about 42% appearing once. The sample consisted of blood. All receptors derive from a woman between 18 and 29 years old in good health.

This chain links TRBV5-1 with TRBJ2-3, with 8 nucleotides matching TRBD2. CDR3 length: 18 amino acids. Germline trimming cut 4 bases from V and 0 bases from J; bases unmatched to any gene: 13. CDR1 SGHRS and CDR2 YFSETQ come from the germline V gene. CDR3 bases: TGCGCCAGCAGCATCTACCCTAGCGGGCGCACTAGCACAGATACGCAGTATTTT. Encoded protein: CASSIYPSGRTSTDTQYF.

The chain couples TRBV2 to TRBJ1-1; D is possibly TRBD1 (5 bases). Germline values: CDR1 SNHLY, CDR2 FYNNEI. Trimming took off 4 bases at V and 0 bases at J, with 15 bases between the two ends. This CDR3 spans 16 amino acids. The CDR3 nucleotides are TGTGCCAGCAGTGGAGGAGTTGGGGCTATGAACACTGAAGCTTTCTTT. Translating gives CASSGGVGAMNTEAFF.

CDR3 protein: CASSSPLTGNYGYTF. CDR3 nucleotide sequence: TGTGCCAGCAGTTCCCCCTTGACAGGAAACTATGGCTACACCTTC. J is TRBJ1-2 and V is TRBV27; perhaps TRBD1 as D (6 bases). The ends were cut back, 4 bases at V and 2 bases at J, with 14 bases in the middle. Per germline, CDR1 MNHEY and CDR2 SMNVEV (reference sequence). The CDR3 has 15 residues.

This clonotype has more than one count but fewer than ten. J is TRBJ2-7 and V is TRBV9, with D possibly TRBD2 on 6 matching bases. Trimming removed 3 bases at V and 3 bases at J, with 13 bases between. The CDR3 runs to 14 residues. Germline V CDR1 and CDR2: SGDLS, YYNGEE. In DNA form, the CDR3 reads TGTGCCAGCAGCGCCCGACTAGGAAACTACGAGCAGTACTTC. Protein product: CASSARLGNYEQYF. The full variable domain, with the rest looked up from reference TRBV9 and TRBJ2-7, is DSGVTQTPKHLITATGQRVTLRCSPRSGDLSVYWYQQSLDQGLQFLIQYYNGEERAKGNILERFSAQQFPDLHSELNLSSLELGDSALYFCASSARLGNYEQYFGPGTRLTVT.

As to this clonotype: A much more abundant neighbour one base away suggests this may be a read error. This rearrangement joins TRBV7-2 to TRBJ2-3, with TRBD2 matching 8 bases. CDR1 is SGHTA and CDR2 is FQGNSA in the germline V gene. This CDR3 has 14 residues. This CDR3 reads CASGAGDRTDAQYF. The CDR3 DNA is TGTGCCAGCGGAGCGGGGGACCGCACAGATGCGCAGTATTTT.

The J gene is TRBJ2-1, the V gene TRBV15, with TRBD2 matching over 7 bases. V lost 2 bases to trimming and J lost 8 bases; unmatched junction nucleotides: 12. The CDR3 runs 16 residues. Germline CDR1 and CDR2: LNHNV and YYDKDF (reference sequence). This CDR3 is CATSRNARGSSDEQFF. CDR3 DNA: TGTGCCACCAGCAGAAACGCTCGCGGGAGCAGCGATGAGCAGTTCTTC. Using reference TRBV15 and TRBJ2-1 for the parts outside the CDR3, the full variable domain is DAMVIQNPRYQVTQFGKPVTLSCSQTLNHNVMYWYQQKSSQAPKLLFHYYDKDFNNEADTPDNFQSRRPNTSFCFLDIRSPGLGDTAMYLCATSRNARGSSDEQFFGPGTRLTVL.

Points on this clonotype: One end of the junction fails to match germline, which may point to a read error. The genes are TRBV7-3 and TRBJ2-1; D is possibly TRBD1 (6 bases). The CDR3 spans 13 residues. Germline CDR1 SGHTA, CDR2 FQGTGA. CDR3 coding DNA: TGTGCCAGCAGTAGGCCGGACAGCAACGAGCGGTTCTTC. Translation gives CASSRPDSNERFF. Full variable domain (missing parts from reference TRBV7-3 and TRBJ2-1): GAGVSQTPSNKVTEKGKYVELRCDPISGHTALYWYRQSLGQGPEFLIYFQGTGAADDSGLPNDRFFAVRPEGSVSTLKIQRTERGDSAVYLCASSRPDSNERFFGPGTRLTVL.

In this sample, this clonotype turned up a few times. This sequence joins TRBV6-5 and TRBJ2-5, with 8 bases that match TRBD1. Per the germline V gene, CDR1 is MNHEY and CDR2 is SVGAGI. V was clipped by 2 bases and J by 11 bases; unmatched bases: 7. The CDR3 is 13 amino acids. The CDR3 sequence is CASSYKPGQAQYF. The CDR3 bases are TGTGCCAGCAGTTACAAGCCGGGACAGGCACAGTACTTC.

This clonotype was counted between two and nine times. The genes are TRBV4-1 and TRBJ2-5, with 7 bases aligning to TRBD1. Germline V gene lookup returns CDR1 MGHRA and CDR2 YSYEKL. The length of the CDR3 is 14 residues. Trimming took 8 bases from V and 11 from J; bases not matched to a gene: 17. CDR3 bases: TGCGCCAGCTCTAACCGGGACAGCAACAATGAGCAGTACTTC. It codes for CASSNRDSNNEQYF.

CDR3 loop: CASSYGGTLNEQFF. CDR3 coding DNA: TGTGCCAGCAGTTACGGCGGGACCCTCAATGAGCAGTTCTTC. V usage is TRBV6-2 or TRBV6-3 and J usage is TRBJ2-1; perhaps TRBD2 as D (6 bases). This CDR3 contains 14 residues. Germline V CDR1 and CDR2: MNHEY, SVGEGT. Trimming stripped 2 bases from V and 6 bases from J, with 11 bases between.

Comments on this clonotype: A much bigger clone sits one base away, suggesting this may be a read error. The J gene is TRBJ2-1, the V gene TRBV5-1; 7 nucleotides line up with TRBD2. The J call may be incorrect, as the DNA end agrees better with TRBJ2-7. Germline CDR1 reads SGHRS; CDR2 reads YFSETQ. This CDR3 spans 17 amino acids. The CDR3 DNA is TGCGCCAGCAGCCACCCGAGGGAGCGGGGAACCTACAATGAGCAGTACTTC. Its protein product is CASSHPRERGTYNEQYF.

J is TRBJ1-2 and V is TRBV29-1; 7 bases line up with TRBD1. Germline V gene data show CDR1 as SQVTM and CDR2 as ANQGSEA. This CDR3 is built from 12 residues. J was trimmed by 10 bases and V by 6 bases; bases with no gene match: 11. The CDR3: CSVETGPCDYTF. In nucleotides, the CDR3 is TGCAGCGTCGAGACAGGGCCCTGCGACTACACCTTC.

The sample holds a few counts of this clonotype. The rearrangement uses TRBV10-3 and TRBJ1-6, with 7 bases aligning to TRBD1. The V and J ends lost 5 bases and 15 bases, in that order; junction bases with no gene match: 13. Germline-derived CDR1 and CDR2 are ENHRY and SYGVKD. The CDR3 has 14 amino acids. In DNA, the CDR3 is TGTGCCATCAGTACCCGGGACAGCAGGAAAGTCCTCCACTTT. As protein: CAISTRDSRKVLHF.

V and J are TRBV20-1 and TRBJ1-2; D is possibly TRBD1 (5 bases). The CDR3 loop spans 13 amino acids. Trimming stripped 4 bases from V and 4 bases from J, with 13 bases between. The germline V gene has CDR1 DFQATT and CDR2 SNEGSKA (reference sequence). DNA for the CDR3: TGCAGTGCTACAGGGCCGGGGGTCTATGGCTACACCTTC. Its protein product is CSATGPGVYGYTF.